Following are 22 T cell receptor beta chains from one sample sequenced in a study of shared clonotypes between healthy human individuals. The assay was immunoSEQ multiplex PCR, and TCRdb's table has in-frame clones only and misses some. Found here are approximately 650,000 clones, just under 97% of them singletons; the top ten hold 0.11%. The naive CD8 subset, CD45RO-negative cells positively selected for CCR7, excluded terminally differentiated effector memory CD45RA+ cells. Specimen: naive CD8+ T cells sorted from blood. These receptors were obtained from a young woman in good health.

This clone was seen a single time. This chain uses TRBV5-4 with TRBJ2-1, with 8 bases that match TRBD2. The CDR3 extends over 14 amino acids. The germline gives CDR1 SGHNT, CDR2 YYREEE (reference sequence). After removal of 4 bases from V and 0 bases from J, the junction contained 0 bases not matched to a gene. The chain's CDR3 is CASSTSGSYNEQFF. In DNA, the CDR3 is TGTGCCAGCAGCACTAGCGGCTCCTACAATGAGCAGTTCTTC.

The chain uses TRBV5-4 and TRBJ1-5; TRBD1 might be the D (5 bases). This CDR3 has 15 residues. V lost 2 bases, J lost 0 bases, and 9 bases lay in between. Germline CDR1 is SGHNT and CDR2 is YYREEE (reference sequence). The CDR3 is CASSFGADSNQPQHF. CDR3 coding DNA: TGTGCCAGCAGCTTTGGGGCGGATAGCAATCAGCCCCAGCATTTT.

The CDR3 DNA sequence: TGTGCCAGCAGCTTGGGACAGGGGTTGAACACTGAAGCTTTCTTT. Amino acid sequence: CASSLGQGLNTEAFF. J is TRBJ1-1 and V is TRBV5-8; 8 positions match TRBD1. This CDR3 comprises 15 residues. The junction had 1 base not matched to a gene; V was cut back by 0 bases and J by 0 bases. Germline V gene data show CDR1 as SGHTS and CDR2 as YDEGEE.

In its sample, this clone was seen a few times. In nucleotides, the CDR3 is TGTGCCTGGATTTACAAAGGGGGAGTAATTATGACCAATGAGCAGTTCTTC. Translating it yields CAWIYKGGVIMTNEQFF. The chain joins TRBV30 to TRBJ2-1, with D possibly TRBD1 on 6 matching bases. The CDR3 spans 17 residues. With 4 bases removed from V and 6 bases from J, the gap between germline ends came to 25 bases. Germline assignment: CDR1 GTSNPN and CDR2 SVGIG (reference sequence). Full variable domain (rest looked up from reference TRBV30 and TRBJ2-1): SQTIHQWPATLVQPVGSPLSLECTVEGTSNPNLYWYRQAAGRGLQLLFYSVGIGQISSEVPQNLSASRPQDRQFILSSKKLLLSDSGFYLCAWIYKGGVIMTNEQFFGPGTRLTVL.

In nucleotides, the CDR3 is TGTGCCAGCAGCTTAGGACAGGGGACACACTACGAGCAGTACTTC. It codes for CASSLGQGTHYEQYF. The gene calls are TRBV13 and TRBJ2-7; TRBD1 agrees at 7 bases. CDR1 PRHDT and CDR2 FYEKMQ come from the germline V gene (reference sequence). Trimming at V came to 0 bases and at J to 3 bases, leaving 5 bases not matched to a gene. CDR3 size: 15 residues.

This chain uses TRBV27 with TRBJ2-7; 12 nucleotides agree with TRBD1. CDR1 and CDR2 from the germline V gene are MNHEY and SMNVEV (reference sequence). The junction had 10 bases not matched to a gene; V was cut back by 3 bases and J by 7 bases. The CDR3 is 16 residues long. The CDR3 sequence is CASSFEAGTGGYEQYF. The CDR3 DNA reads TGTGCCAGCAGTTTCGAAGCCGGGACAGGGGGCTATGAGCAGTACTTC.

The chain has TRBV18 and TRBJ1-1, with TRBD1 matching 8 bases. Trimming took 3 bases from V and 10 from J; bases not matched to a gene: 7. This CDR3 is 13 amino acids long. CDR1 KGHSH and CDR2 LQKENI come from the germline V gene. The CDR3: CASSPPTGDGAFF. CDR3 in DNA: TGTGCCAGCTCACCCCCGACAGGGGACGGAGCTTTCTTT.

V and J are TRBV5-6 and TRBJ2-5, with D possibly matching TRBD2 (6 bases). The DNA end is a closer match to TRBJ2-7, so the J assignment may be wrong. The CDR3 spans 13 residues. Germline V gives CDR1 SGHDT, CDR2 YYEEEE. CDR3 loop: CASSLVGGHEQYF. CDR3 nucleotides: TGTGCCAGCAGCTTGGTCGGGGGACACGAGCAGTACTTC.

V and J are TRBV5-1 and TRBJ2-1; 10 nucleotides agree with TRBD1. V gave up 4 bases and J gave up 4 bases; unmatched junction bases: 11. CDR1 SGHRS and CDR2 YFSETQ come from the germline V gene. The CDR3 is made up of 17 amino acids. DNA of the CDR3: TGCGCCAGCAGCCTACGATCCGGGACAGGGGTTTACAATGAGCAGTTCTTC. Encoded protein: CASSLRSGTGVYNEQFF.

The V and J genes are TRBV28 and TRBJ2-7; TRBD1 might be the D (6 bases). The CDR3 is made up of 12 amino acids. Per germline, CDR1 MDHEN and CDR2 SYDVKM. Between the trimmed V and J ends, which lost 3 bases and 6 bases, there was a span of 9 bases. The CDR3 nucleotides are TGTGCCAGCAGTTTTTGGGGGCGCGAGCAGTACTTC. Amino acid sequence: CASSFWGREQYF.

The J gene is TRBJ1-5, the V gene TRBV28; D is unresolved. Germline assignment: CDR1 MDHEN and CDR2 SYDVKM. This CDR3 is 16 amino acids long. Trimming removed 1 base at V and 2 bases at J, with 12 bases between. The CDR3 reads CASSLLSEWRNQPQHF. The CDR3, as DNA: TGTGCCAGCAGTTTATTGTCAGAGTGGCGCAATCAGCCCCAGCATTTT.

This chain connects TRBV28 to TRBJ2-5; 13 bases align to TRBD2. The J call may be faulty, since TRBJ2-7 better matches the DNA end. The germline CDR1 and CDR2 sequences are MDHEN and SYDVKM. This CDR3 region has 16 residues. CDR3 region: CASSVLAGGPLYEQYF. The CDR3 nucleotides are TGTGCCAGCAGTGTACTAGCGGGAGGGCCTTTATACGAGCAGTACTTC.

This chain connects TRBV5-1 to TRBJ1-5; the D gene is possibly TRBD1 (5 bases). Trimming shortened V by 0 bases and J by 4 bases, and 14 bases separated the two germline ends. CDR1 and CDR2 (germline): SGHRS, YFSETQ. The CDR3 sequence is 16 residues long. CDR3 DNA: TGCGCCAGCAGCTTGGGAGGGGATGGGGGGAATCAGCCCCAGCATTTT. This gives the protein CASSLGGDGGNQPQHF.

This chain uses TRBV6-5 with TRBJ1-5, with D possibly being TRBD1 (6 bases). Per the germline V gene, CDR1 is MNHEY and CDR2 is SVGAGI. The V and J ends lost 4 bases and 1 base respectively, with 8 bases between them. CDR3 length equals 14 residues. CDR3 region: CASSLDRSNQPQHF. Written as DNA, the CDR3 is TGTGCCAGCAGTTTAGACAGGAGCAATCAGCCCCAGCATTTT.

The J gene is TRBJ1-1, the V gene TRBV5-4; D remains unclear. V was cut by 0 bases and J by 0 bases, with 3 bases left in between. The CDR3 extends over 13 amino acids. Germline lookup yields CDR1 SGHNT and CDR2 YYREEE (reference sequence). CDR3 sequence reads: CASSLGVNTEAFF. CDR3 DNA: TGTGCCAGCAGCTTGGGAGTGAACACTGAAGCTTTCTTT.

This sequence joins TRBV5-1 and TRBJ2-7; no clear D gene. Trimming cost V 4 bases and J 0 bases, with 8 bases left between them. There are 13 residues in the CDR3. The germline CDR1 and CDR2 sequences are SGHRS and YFSETQ. DNA of the CDR3: TGCGCCAGCAGCCTACAAAGCTCCTACGAGCAGTACTTC. This gives the protein CASSLQSSYEQYF.

The chain employs TRBV2 and TRBJ2-7, with TRBD1 identical over 7 bases. The CDR3 sequence is 13 residues long. V trimming: 8 bases; J trimming: 2 bases; junction bases outside the gene matches: 6. Germline loops: CDR1 SNHLY, CDR2 FYNNEI. In nucleotides, the CDR3 is TGTGCCAGCCACCCCAGGGGGACCTACGAGCAGTACTTC. Its translation is CASHPRGTYEQYF.

V gene TRBV4-1 combines with J gene TRBJ2-2; 10 bases agree with TRBD2. CDR1 and CDR2 from the germline V gene are MGHRA and YSYEKL. The CDR3 spans 15 residues. The junction had 4 bases not matched to a gene; V was cut back by 3 bases and J by 6 bases. Here the CDR3 DNA reads TGCGCCAGCAGCCAGCTAGCGGGAGTTCCCGGGGAGCTGTTTTTT. Amino acids: CASSQLAGVPGELFF.

CDR3: CSVENPGFDNEQFF. CDR3 sequence (DNA): TGCAGCGTTGAAAACCCAGGGTTCGACAATGAGCAGTTCTTC. This chain links TRBV29-1 with TRBJ2-1; tentatively, D is TRBD1 (5 bases). Trimming removed 2 bases at V and 5 bases at J, with 13 bases between. There are 14 residues in the CDR3. Germline-derived CDR1 and CDR2 are SQVTM and ANQGSEA.

The V call is TRBV27, the J call TRBJ2-2; 10 positions agree with TRBD2. Trimming cost V 6 bases and J 2 bases; bases outside gene matches: 9. The CDR3 has 17 amino acids. Per germline, CDR1 MNHEY and CDR2 SMNVEV (reference sequence). In DNA, the CDR3 is TGTGCCAGCAGCTCACATGGACTAGCGGTTAACACCGGGGAGCTGTTTTTT. It encodes CASSSHGLAVNTGELFF.

The chain combines TRBV5-4 with TRBJ1-1; no clear D gene. Trimming removed 3 bases at V and 2 bases at J, with 8 bases between. The CDR3 consists of 13 residues. Germline V gene lookup returns CDR1 SGHNT and CDR2 YYREEE (reference sequence). The CDR3 here is CASSSRDNTEAFF. CDR3 DNA sequence: TGTGCCAGCAGCTCGCGGGATAACACTGAAGCTTTCTTT.

The chain employs TRBV5-1 and TRBJ2-5; 8 bases fit TRBD2. Germline loops: CDR1 SGHRS, CDR2 YFSETQ. Trimming cost V 1 base and J 13 bases; bases outside gene matches: 18. The CDR3 is 16 residues long. Here the CDR3 reads CASSLRGSGTSYERYF. In DNA, the CDR3 is TGCGCCAGCAGCTTGCGTGGTAGCGGGACCTCCTACGAGCGGTACTTC.